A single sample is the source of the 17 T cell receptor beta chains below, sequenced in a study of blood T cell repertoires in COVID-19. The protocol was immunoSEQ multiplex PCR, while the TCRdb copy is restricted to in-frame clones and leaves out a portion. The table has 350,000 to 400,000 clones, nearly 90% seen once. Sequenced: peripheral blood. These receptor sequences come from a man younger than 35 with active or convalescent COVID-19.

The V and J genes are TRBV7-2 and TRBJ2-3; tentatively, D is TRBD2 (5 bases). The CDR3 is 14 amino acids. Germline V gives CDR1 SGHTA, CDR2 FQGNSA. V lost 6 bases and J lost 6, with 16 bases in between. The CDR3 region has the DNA TGTGCCAGCAGTTATGTGGGAGCCCGGGATACGCAGTATTTT. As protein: CASSYVGARDTQYF.

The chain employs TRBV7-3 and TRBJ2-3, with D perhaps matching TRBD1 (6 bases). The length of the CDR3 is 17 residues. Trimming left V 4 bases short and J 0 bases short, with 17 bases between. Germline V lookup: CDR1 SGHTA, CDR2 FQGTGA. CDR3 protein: CASSSPPGTSSTDTQYF. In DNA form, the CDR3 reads TGTGCCAGCAGCTCCCCCCCCGGGACATCTAGCACAGATACGCAGTATTTT. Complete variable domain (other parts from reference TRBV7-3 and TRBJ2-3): GAGVSQTPSNKVTEKGKYVELRCDPISGHTALYWYRQSLGQGPEFLIYFQGTGAADDSGLPNDRFFAVRPEGSVSTLKIQRTERGDSAVYLCASSSPPGTSSTDTQYFGPGTRLTVL.

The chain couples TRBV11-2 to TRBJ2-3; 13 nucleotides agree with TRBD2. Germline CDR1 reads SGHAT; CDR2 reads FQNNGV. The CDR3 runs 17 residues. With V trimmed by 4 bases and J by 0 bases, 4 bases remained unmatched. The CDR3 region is CASSSGLAGFSTDTQYF. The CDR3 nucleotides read TGTGCCAGCAGCTCGGGACTAGCGGGGTTTAGCACAGATACGCAGTATTTT.

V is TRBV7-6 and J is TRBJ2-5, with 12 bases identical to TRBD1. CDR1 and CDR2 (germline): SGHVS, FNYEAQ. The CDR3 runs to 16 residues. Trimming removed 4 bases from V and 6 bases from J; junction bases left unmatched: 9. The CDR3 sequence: CASSSAGTGGGKTQYF. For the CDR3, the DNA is TGTGCCAGCAGCTCGGCCGGGACAGGGGGCGGAAAGACCCAGTACTTC.

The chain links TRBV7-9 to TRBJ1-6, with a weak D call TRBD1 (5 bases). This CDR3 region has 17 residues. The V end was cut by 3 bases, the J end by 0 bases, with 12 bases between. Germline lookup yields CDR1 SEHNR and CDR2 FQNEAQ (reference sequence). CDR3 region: CASSFTGRSSYNSPLHF. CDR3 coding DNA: TGTGCCAGCAGCTTCACAGGAAGGAGCTCCTATAATTCACCCCTCCACTTT.

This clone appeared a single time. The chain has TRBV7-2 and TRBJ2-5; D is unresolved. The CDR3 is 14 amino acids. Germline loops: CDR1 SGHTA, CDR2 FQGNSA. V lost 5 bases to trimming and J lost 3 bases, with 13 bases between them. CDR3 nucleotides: TGTGCCAGCAGCCCCGGCAGGTCCAAAGAGACCCAGTACTTC. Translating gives CASSPGRSKETQYF.

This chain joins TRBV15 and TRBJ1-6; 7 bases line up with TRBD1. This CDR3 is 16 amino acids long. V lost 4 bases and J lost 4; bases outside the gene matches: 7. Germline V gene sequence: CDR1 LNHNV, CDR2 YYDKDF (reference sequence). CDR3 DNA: TGTGCCACCAGCATCGACAGGGTCACATATAATTCACCCCTCCACTTT. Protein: CATSIDRVTYNSPLHF.

CDR3 protein: CASSLARTPYQETQYF. The CDR3 nucleotides are TGTGCCAGCAGCTTAGCAAGGACACCGTACCAAGAGACCCAGTACTTC. The rearrangement joins TRBV7-2 to TRBJ2-5; D possibly corresponds to TRBD1 (5 bases). V dropped 0 bases and J dropped 0 bases, with 11 bases sitting between them. The germline V gene has CDR1 SGHTA and CDR2 FQGNSA. CDR3 length: 16 residues.

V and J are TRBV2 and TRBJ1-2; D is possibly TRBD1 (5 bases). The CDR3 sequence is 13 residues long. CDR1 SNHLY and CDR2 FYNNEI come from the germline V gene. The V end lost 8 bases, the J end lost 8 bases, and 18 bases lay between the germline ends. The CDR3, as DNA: TGTGCCAGCCGGCAGGGTCTATCCTACGGCTACACCTTC. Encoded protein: CASRQGLSYGYTF. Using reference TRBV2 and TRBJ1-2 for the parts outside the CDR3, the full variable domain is EPEVTQTPSHQVTQMGQEVILRCVPISNHLYFYWYRQILGQKVEFLVSFYNNEISEKSEIFDDQFSVERPDGSNFTLKIRSTKLEDSAMYFCASRQGLSYGYTFGSGTRLTVV.

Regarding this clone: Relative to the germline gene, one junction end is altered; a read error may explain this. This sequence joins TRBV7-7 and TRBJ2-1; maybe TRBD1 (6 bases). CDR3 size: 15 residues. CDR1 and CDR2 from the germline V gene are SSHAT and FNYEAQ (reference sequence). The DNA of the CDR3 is TGTGCTAGCAGCTCGATGGGGGCGTCCTACAATGAGCAGTTCTTC. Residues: CASSSMGASYNEQFF.

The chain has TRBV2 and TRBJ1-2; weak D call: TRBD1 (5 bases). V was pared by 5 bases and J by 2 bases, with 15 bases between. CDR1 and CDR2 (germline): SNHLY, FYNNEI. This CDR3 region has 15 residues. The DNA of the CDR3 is TGTGCCAGCAGTCCCGGGAGGGGTGGCAACTATGGCTACACCTTC. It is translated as CASSPGRGGNYGYTF.

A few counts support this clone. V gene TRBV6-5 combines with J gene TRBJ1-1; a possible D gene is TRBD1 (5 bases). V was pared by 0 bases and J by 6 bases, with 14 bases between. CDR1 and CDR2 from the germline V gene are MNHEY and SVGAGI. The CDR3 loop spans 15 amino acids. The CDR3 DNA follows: TGTGCCAGCAGTTACTCGAGGCCCAGGGATGCTGAAGCTTTCTTT. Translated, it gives CASSYSRPRDAEAFF.

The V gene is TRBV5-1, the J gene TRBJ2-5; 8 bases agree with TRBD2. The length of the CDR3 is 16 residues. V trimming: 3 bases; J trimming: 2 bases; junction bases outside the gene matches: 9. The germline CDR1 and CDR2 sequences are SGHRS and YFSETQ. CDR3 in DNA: TGCGCCAGCAGCTGGGAACTTAGCGGGAAGCAAGAGACCCAGTACTTC. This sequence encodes CASSWELSGKQETQYF.

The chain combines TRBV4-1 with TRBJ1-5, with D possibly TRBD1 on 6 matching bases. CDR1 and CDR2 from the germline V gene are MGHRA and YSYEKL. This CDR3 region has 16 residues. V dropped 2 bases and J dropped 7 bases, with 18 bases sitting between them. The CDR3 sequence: CASSQSPTGRDQPQHF. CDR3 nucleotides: TGCGCCAGCAGCCAATCTCCAACAGGGAGAGACCAGCCCCAGCATTTT.

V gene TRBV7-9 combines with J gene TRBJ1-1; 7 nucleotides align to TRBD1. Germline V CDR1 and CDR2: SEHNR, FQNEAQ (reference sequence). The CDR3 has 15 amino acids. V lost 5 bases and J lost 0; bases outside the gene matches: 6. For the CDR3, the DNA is TGTGCCAGCAGCACTATGACAGGGTTGAACACTGAAGCTTTCTTT. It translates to CASSTMTGLNTEAFF.

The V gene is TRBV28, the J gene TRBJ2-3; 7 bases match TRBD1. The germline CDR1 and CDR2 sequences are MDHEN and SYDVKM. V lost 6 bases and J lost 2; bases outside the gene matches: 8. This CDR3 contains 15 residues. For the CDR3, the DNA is TGTGCCAGCAGCCCTAGGGGGCGCGTCACAGATACGCAGTATTTT. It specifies CASSPRGRVTDTQYF.

The CDR3 loop reads CASSPPQQGESPLHF. The DNA of the CDR3 is TGTGCCAGCTCACCTCCCCAACAGGGAGAATCACCCCTCCACTTT. V usage is TRBV18 and J usage is TRBJ1-6; D may be TRBD1 (6 bases). Per the germline V gene, CDR1 is KGHSH and CDR2 is LQKENI. The CDR3 extends over 15 amino acids. Trimming stripped 3 bases from V and 10 bases from J, with 16 bases between.